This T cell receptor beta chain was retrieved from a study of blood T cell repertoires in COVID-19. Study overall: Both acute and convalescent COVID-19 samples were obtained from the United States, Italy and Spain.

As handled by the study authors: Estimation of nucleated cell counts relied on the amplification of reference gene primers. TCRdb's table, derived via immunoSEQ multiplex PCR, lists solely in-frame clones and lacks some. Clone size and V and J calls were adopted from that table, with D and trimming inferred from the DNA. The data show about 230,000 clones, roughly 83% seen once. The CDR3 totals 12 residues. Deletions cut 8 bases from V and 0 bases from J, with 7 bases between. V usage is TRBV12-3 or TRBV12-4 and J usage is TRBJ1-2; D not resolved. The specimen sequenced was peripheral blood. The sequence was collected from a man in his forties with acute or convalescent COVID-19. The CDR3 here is CASARPNYGYTF. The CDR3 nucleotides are TGTGCCAGCGCGCGGCCTAACTATGGCTACACCTTC.